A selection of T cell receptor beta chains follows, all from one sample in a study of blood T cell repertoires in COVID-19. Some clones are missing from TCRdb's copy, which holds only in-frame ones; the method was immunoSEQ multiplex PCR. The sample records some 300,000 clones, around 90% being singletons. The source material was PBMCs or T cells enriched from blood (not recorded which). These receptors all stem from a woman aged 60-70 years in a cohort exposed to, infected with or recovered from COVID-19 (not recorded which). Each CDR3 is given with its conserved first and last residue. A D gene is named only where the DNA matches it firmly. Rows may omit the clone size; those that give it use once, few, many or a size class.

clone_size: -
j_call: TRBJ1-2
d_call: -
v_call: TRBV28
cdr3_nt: TGTGCCAGCAGTTTAGGAGATTATGGCTACACCTTC
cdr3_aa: CASSLGDYGYTF

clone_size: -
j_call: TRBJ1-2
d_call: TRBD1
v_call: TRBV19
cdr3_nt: TGTGCCAGTAGCCCGACAGGGCCTACCTATGGCTACACCTTC
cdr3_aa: CASSPTGPTYGYTF

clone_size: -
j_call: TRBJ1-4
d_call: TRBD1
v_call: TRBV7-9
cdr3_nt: TGTGCCAGCAGCTTAGGGGACAGGAGATCAACTAATGAAAAACTGTTTTTT
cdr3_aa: CASSLGDRRSTNEKLFF

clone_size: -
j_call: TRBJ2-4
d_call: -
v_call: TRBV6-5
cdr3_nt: TGTGCCAGCAATAGGGGGGGGTCGAACATTCAGTACTTC
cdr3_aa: CASNRGGSNIQYF

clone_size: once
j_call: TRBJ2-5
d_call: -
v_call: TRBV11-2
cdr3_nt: TGTGCCAGCAGCCCTCAAGGGGCGGAGACCCAGTACTTC
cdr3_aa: CASSPQGAETQYF

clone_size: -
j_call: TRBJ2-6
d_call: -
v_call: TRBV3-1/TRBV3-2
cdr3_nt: TGTGCCAGCAGCGAACAGGGAACTGGGGCCAACGTCCTGACTTTC
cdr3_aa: CASSEQGTGANVLTF

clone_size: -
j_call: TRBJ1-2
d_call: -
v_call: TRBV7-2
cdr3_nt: TGTGCCAGCAGCTACGACAGGTTTCAGGGCTACACCTTC
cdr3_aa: CASSYDRFQGYTF

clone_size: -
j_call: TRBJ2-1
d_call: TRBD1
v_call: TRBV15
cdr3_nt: TGTGCCACCAGCAGAGCCCCCGGGACAGGGGACCACAATGAGCAGTTCTTC
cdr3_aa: CATSRAPGTGDHNEQFF

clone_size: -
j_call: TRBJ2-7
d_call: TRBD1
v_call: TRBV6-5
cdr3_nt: TGTGCCAGCAGTCCTCGGACAGGCTCCTACGAGCAGTACTTC
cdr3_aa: CASSPRTGSYEQYF

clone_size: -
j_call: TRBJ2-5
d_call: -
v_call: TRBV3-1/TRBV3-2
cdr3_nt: TGTGCCAGCAGCCTCAGGGCGGTAAAAGAGACCCAGTACTTC
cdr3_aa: CASSLRAVKETQYF

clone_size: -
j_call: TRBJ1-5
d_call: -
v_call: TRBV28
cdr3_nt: TGTGCCAGCAGTGGAAGGACACAGACCAGCAATCAGCCCCAGCATTTT
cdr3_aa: CASSGRTQTSNQPQHF

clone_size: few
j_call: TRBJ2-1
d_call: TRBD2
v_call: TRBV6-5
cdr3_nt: TGTGCCAGCAGTTACCGGCTAGCGGGAGGGCTGGCTGAGCAGTTCTTC
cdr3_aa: CASSYRLAGGLAEQFF

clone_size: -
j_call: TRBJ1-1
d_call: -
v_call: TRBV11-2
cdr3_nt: TGTGCCAGCAGCCTGCCAGGCAGGAACACTGAAGCTTTCTTT
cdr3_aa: CASSLPGRNTEAFF

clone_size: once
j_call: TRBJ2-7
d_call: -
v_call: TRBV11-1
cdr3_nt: TGTGCCAGCAGCTTAAGGTGGGCCTCGCCCTACGAGCAGTACTTC
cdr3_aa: CASSLRWASPYEQYF

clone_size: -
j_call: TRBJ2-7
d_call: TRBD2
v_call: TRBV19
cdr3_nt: TGTGCCAGTAGTCGGTCTAGCGGAACCTACGAGCAGTACTTC
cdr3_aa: CASSRSSGTYEQYF

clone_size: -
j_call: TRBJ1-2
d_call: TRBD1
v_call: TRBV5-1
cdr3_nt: TGCGCCAGCAGCTTTTCAGGGGGCAACGGCTACACCTTC
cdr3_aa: CASSFSGGNGYTF

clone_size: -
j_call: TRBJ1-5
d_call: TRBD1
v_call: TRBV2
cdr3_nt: TGTGCCAGCGGTGGGACAGGGGTCGGAAATCAGCCCCAGCATTTT
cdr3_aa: CASGGTGVGNQPQHF

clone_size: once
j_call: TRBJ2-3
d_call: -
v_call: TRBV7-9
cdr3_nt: TGTGCCAGCAGTTATGTCGGAGATACGCAGTATTTT
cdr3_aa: CASSYVGDTQYF

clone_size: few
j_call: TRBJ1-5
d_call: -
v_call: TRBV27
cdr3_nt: TGTGCCAGCAGTTTATTCGTCGGGTCGGACAATCAGCCCCAGCATTTT
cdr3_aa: CASSLFVGSDNQPQHF

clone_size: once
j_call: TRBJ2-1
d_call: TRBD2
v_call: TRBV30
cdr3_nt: TGTGCCTGGACTATTAGCGGGAGTCGCTACAATGAGCAGTTCTTC
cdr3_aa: CAWTISGSRYNEQFF

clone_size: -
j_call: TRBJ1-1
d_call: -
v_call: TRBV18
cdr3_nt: TGTGCCAGCTCACCGGCAGTTATGAACACTGAAGCTTTCTTT
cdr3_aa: CASSPAVMNTEAFF

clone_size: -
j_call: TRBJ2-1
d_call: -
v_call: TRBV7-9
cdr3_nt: TGTGCCAGCAGCTTAGCCGATGAGCAGTTCTTC
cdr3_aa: CASSLADEQFF

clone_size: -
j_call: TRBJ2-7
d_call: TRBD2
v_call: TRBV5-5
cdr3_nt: TGTGCCAGCAGCTTGGAGCGGGGGGCCTACGAGCAGTACTTC
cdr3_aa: CASSLERGAYEQYF

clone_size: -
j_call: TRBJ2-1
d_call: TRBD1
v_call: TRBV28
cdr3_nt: TGTGCCAGCAGTTTTGGGACAGGGAAGTTCTCCTACAATGAGCAGTTCTTC
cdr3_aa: CASSFGTGKFSYNEQFF

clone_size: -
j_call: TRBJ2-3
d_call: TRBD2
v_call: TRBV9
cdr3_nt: TGTGCCAGCAGCGTAGGGGCTAGCGGGGGAGATACGCAGTATTTT
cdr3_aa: CASSVGASGGDTQYF

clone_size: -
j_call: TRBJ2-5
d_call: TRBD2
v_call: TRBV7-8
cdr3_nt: TGTGCCAGCAGCTTACACGTCCTAGCGGGACGTCCCCAAGAGACCCAGTACTTC
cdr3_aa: CASSLHVLAGRPQETQYF

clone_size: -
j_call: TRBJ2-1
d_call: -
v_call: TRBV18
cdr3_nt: TGTGCCAGCTACGCGGGACTCGGGATAGGTGAGCAGTTCTTC
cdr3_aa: CASYAGLGIGEQFF

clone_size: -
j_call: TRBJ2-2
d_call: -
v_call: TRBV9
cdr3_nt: TGTGCCAGCAGCGTAGGTATCGCAGGTCGCCCCGGGGAGCTGTTTTTT
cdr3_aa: CASSVGIAGRPGELFF

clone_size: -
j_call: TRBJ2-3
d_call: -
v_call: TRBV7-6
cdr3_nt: TGTGCCAGCAGCTTAGTCCCCCTCACAGATACGCAGTATTTT
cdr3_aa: CASSLVPLTDTQYF

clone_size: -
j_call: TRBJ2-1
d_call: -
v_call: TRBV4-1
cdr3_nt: TGCGCCAGCAGCCAAGTCAGGGACTCCTACAATGAGCAGTTCTTC
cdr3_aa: CASSQVRDSYNEQFF

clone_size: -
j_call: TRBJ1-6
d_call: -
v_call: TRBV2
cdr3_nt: TGTGCCAGGGGAAGTACAGGGACCTATTCACCCCTCCACTTT
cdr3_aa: CARGSTGTYSPLHF

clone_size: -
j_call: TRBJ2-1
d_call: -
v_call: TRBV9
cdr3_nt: TGTGCCAGCGAAAGACTGACGAGCTCCTACAATGAGCAGTTCTTC
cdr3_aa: CASERLTSSYNEQFF

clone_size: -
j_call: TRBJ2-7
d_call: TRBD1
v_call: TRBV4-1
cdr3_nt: TGCGCCAGCAGCCAATACCAGGGGGCCTCCTACGAGCAGTACTTC
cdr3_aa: CASSQYQGASYEQYF

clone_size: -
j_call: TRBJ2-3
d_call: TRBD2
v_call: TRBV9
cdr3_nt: TGTGCCAGCGGCCTAGCGGGAGGGCCCCCAGATACGCAGTATTTT
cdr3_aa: CASGLAGGPPDTQYF

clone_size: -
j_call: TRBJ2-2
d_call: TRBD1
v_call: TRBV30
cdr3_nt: TGTGCCTGGAGTGCCCCTCGACAGGGGCTGGACACCGGGGAGCTGTTTTTT
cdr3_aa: CAWSAPRQGLDTGELFF

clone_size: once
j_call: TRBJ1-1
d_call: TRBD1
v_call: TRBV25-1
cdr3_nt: TGTGCCAGCAGTGAATACGACAGGGCCCCTGAAGCTTTCTTT
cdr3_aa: CASSEYDRAPEAFF